The clone carrying this T cell receptor beta chain was counted once. As yet, its antigen is unknown. The V end lost 6 bases, the J end lost 4 bases, and 9 bases lay between the germline ends. The germline V gene has CDR1 MDHEN and CDR2 SYDVKM. The CDR3 runs 12 residues. These data come from a study of OX40 agonist ivuxolimab in advanced cancers. For the study at large: Ivuxolimab, an agonistic anti-OX40 (CD134) antibody, was given to patients.

Study-wide findings and caveats: Compared with CD4+, CD8+ T cells on average had more expanded clones. With doses of 0.1-3.0 mg/kg, partial responders showed among the lowest clonal expansion. It was not determined which antigens were specifically recognized by the peripheral T cells that had undergone clonal expansion.

Method: immunoSEQ multiplex PCR; TCRdb's copy keeps in-frame clones and lacks some. The table lists approximately 60,000 clones, 77% of them singletons. V and J are TRBV28 and TRBJ1-2; D is possibly TRBD1 (5 bases). Sequences were derived from CD4+ or CD8+ T cells sorted from blood, sampled in a trial of the OX40 agonist ivuxolimab. The TCR sequence derives from an adult with an advanced solid tumor such as melanoma, head and neck, liver or kidney cancer. CDR3 amino acids: CASRDTLYGYTF. Written as DNA, the CDR3 is TGTGCCAGCAGGGACACCCTCTATGGCTACACCTTC.